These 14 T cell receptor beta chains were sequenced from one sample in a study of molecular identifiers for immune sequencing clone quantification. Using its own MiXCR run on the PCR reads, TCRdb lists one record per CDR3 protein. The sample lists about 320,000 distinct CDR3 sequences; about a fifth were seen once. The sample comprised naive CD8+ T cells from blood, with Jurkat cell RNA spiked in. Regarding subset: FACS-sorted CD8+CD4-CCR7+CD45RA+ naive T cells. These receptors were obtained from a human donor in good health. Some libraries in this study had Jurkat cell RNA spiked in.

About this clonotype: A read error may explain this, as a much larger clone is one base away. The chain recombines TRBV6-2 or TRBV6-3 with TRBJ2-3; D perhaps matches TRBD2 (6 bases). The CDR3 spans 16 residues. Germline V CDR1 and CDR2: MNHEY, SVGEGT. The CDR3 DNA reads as TGTGACAGCAAAAGCATCGCGGGACTCAACACAGATACGCAGTATTTT. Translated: CDSKSIAGLNTDTQYF.

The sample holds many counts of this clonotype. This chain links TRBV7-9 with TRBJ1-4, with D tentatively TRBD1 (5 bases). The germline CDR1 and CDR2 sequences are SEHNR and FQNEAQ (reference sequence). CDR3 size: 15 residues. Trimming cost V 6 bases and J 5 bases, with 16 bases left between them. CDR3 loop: CASSSDRRGNEKLFF. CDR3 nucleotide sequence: TGTGCCAGCAGTTCAGACAGACGAGGAAATGAAAAACTGTTTTTT.

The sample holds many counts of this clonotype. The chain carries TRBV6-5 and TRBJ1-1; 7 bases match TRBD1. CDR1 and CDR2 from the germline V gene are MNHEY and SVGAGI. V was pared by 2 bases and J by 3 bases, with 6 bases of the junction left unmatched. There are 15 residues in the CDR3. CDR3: CASSYDRVGDTEAFF. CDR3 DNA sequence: TGTGCCAGCAGTTACGACAGGGTAGGAGACACTGAAGCTTTCTTT.

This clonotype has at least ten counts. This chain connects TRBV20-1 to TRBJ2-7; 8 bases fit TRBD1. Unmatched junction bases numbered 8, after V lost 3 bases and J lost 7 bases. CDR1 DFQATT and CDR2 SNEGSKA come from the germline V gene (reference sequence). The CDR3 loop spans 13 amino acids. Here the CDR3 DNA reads TGCAGTGCTAGTGACAGGGGAAGTGAGGAGCAGTACTTC. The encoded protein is CSASDRGSEEQYF.

Here the CDR3 reads CASSPYGTSGYEQYF. In nucleotides, the CDR3 is TGTGCCAGCAGCCCCTACGGGACTAGCGGCTACGAGCAGTACTTC. The V and J genes are TRBV11-2 and TRBJ2-7, with 11 bases matching TRBD2. J gave up 3 bases and V 5 bases, and 6 bases lay outside the gene matches. Per the germline V gene, CDR1 is SGHAT and CDR2 is FQNNGV. This CDR3 is 15 amino acids long.

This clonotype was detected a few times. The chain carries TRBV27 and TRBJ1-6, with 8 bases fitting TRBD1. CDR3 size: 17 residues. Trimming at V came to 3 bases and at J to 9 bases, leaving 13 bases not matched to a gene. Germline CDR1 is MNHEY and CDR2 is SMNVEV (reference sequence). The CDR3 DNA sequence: TGTGCCAGCAGTTTTTACTTCTCGGACAGGGAAATTTCACCCCTCCACTTT. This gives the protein CASSFYFSDREISPLHF.

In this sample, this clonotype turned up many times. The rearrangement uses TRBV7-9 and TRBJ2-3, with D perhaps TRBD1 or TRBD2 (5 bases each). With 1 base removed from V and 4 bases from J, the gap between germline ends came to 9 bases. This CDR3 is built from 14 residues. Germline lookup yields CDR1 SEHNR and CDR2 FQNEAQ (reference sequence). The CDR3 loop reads CASSLGVGADTQYF. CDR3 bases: TGTGCCAGCAGCTTAGGGGTGGGGGCAGATACGCAGTATTTT.

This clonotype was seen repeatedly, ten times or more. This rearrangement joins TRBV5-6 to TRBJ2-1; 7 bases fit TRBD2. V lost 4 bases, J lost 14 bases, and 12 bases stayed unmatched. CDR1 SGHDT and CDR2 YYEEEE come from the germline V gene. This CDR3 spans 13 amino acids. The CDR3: CASSELVAGIEFF. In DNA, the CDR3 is TGTGCCAGCAGCGAGTTAGTAGCGGGCATTGAGTTCTTC.

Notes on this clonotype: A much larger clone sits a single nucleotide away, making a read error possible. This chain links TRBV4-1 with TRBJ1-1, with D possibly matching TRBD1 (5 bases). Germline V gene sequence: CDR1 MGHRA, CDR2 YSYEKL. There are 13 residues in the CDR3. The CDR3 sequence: CASSHSGRTGAFF. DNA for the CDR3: TGCGCCAGCAGCCACTCGGGGCGCACTGGAGCTTTCTTT.

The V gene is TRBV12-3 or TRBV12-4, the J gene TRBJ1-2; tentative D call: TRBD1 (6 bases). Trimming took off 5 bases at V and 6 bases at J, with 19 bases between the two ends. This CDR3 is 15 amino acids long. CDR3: CASSPRAGEPNGYTF. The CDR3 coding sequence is TGTGCCAGCAGTCCACGGGCAGGGGAGCCTAATGGCTACACCTTC.

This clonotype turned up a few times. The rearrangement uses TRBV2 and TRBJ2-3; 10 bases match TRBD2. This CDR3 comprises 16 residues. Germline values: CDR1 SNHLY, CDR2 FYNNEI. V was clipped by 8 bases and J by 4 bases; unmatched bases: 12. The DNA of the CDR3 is TGTGCCAGCCACCTAGGCCTAGCGGGAGTTGCAGATACGCAGTATTTT. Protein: CASHLGLAGVADTQYF.

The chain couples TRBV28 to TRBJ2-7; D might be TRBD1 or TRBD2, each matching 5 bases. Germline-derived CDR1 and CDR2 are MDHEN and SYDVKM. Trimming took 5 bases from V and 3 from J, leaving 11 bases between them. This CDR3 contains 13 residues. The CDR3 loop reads CASSQGRSYEQYF. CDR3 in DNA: TGTGCCAGCAGTCAGGGACGGAGCTACGAGCAGTACTTC.

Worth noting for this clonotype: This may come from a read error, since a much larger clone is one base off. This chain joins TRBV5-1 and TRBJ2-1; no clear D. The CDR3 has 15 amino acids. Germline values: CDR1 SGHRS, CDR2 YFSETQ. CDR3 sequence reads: CASSLQESSYNEQLF. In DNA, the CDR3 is TGCGCCAGCAGCTTGCAGGAAAGCTCCTACAATGAGCAGCTCTTC.

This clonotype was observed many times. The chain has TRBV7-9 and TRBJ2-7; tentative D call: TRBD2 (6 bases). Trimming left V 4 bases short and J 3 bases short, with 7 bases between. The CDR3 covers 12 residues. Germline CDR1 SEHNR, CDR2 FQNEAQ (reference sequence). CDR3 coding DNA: TGTGCCAGCAGCTGGGAGGTCTACGAGCAGTACTTC. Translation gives CASSWEVYEQYF.